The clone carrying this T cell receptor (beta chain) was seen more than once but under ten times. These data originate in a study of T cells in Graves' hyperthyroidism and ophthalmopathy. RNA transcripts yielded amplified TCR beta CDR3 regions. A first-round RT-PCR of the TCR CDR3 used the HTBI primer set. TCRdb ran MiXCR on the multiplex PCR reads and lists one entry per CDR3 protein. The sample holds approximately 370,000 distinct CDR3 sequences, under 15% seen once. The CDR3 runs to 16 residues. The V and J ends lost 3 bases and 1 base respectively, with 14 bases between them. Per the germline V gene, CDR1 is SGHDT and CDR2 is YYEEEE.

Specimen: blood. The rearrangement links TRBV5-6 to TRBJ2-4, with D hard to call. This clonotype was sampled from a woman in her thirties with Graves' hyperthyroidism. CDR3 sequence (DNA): TGTGCCAGCAGCTCCGGCTTCGCTAATGCCAAAAACATTCAGTACTTC. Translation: CASSSGFANAKNIQYF.